What follows describes a single TCR beta chain. Patients in Seattle were enrolled during active infection, then followed longitudinally. The record originates from a study of blood T cell repertoires in COVID-19. Study background: The United States, Italy and Spain provided the acute and convalescent COVID-19 samples. The cDNA or gDNA used as material had been derived from T cells, B-cell-depleted T cells, or PBMCs.

Germline lookup yields CDR1 LNHDA and CDR2 SQIVND (reference sequence). V shed 5 bases and J 4 bases; nucleotides not matched to a gene: 9. CDR3 length: 16 amino acids. In the authors' workflow: It was from reference gene primer amplification that nucleated cell counts were estimated. Repertoires were generated with immunoSEQ multiplex PCR, while TCRdb's copy carries only in-frame clones and drops some. The V and J calls and the clone size are those of that table, but D and trimming were determined from the DNA. The table includes roughly 180,000 clones, approximately 79% detected once. The chain has TRBV19 and TRBJ2-3, with 10 positions matching TRBD1. The receptor was derived from a woman aged 60-70 years with COVID-19, enrolled during active disease. Material for sequencing was peripheral blood. CDR3 sequence reads: CASSSTGTGVADTQYF. The CDR3 region has the DNA TGTGCCAGTAGTTCAACCGGGACAGGGGTTGCAGATACGCAGTATTTT.